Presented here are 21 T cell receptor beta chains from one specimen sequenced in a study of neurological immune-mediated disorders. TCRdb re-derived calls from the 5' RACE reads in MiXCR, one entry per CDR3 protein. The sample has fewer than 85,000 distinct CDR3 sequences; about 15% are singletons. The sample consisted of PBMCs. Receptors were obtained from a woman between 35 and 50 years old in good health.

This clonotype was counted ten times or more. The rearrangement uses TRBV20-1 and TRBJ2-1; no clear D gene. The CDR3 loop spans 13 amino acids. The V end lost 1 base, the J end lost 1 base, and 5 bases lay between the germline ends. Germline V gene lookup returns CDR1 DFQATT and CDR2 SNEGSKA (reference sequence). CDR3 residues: CSARVRSYNEQFF. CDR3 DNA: TGCAGTGCTAGAGTAAGGTCCTACAATGAGCAGTTCTTC.

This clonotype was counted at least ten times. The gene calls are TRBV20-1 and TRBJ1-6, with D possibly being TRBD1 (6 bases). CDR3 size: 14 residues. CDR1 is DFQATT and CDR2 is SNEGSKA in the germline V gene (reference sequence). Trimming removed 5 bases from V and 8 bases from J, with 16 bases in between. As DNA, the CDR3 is TGCAGTGCTGGAAAGACAGGAGGGTATTCACCCCTCCACTTT. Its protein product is CSAGKTGGYSPLHF.

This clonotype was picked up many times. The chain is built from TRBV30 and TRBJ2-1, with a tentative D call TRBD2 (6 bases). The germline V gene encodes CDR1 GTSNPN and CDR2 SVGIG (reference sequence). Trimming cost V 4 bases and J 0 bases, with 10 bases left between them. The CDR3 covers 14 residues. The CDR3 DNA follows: TGTGCCTGGACGGCCGGGAGCTCCTACAATGAGCAGTTCTTC. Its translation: CAWTAGSSYNEQFF.

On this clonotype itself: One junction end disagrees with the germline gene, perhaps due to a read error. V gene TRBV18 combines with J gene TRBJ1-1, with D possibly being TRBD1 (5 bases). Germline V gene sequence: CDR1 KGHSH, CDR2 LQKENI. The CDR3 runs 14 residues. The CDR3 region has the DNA TGTACCAGCTCACCCCCCGCAGGGTCCCCTGAAGCTTTCTTT. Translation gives CTSSPPAGSPEAFF.

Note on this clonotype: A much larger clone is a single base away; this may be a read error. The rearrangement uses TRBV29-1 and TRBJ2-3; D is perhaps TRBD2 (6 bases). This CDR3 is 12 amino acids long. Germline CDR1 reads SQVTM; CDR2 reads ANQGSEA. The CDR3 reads CSFDFSGDTQYF. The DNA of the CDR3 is TGCAGCTTTGATTTTAGCGGAGATACGCAGTATTTT.

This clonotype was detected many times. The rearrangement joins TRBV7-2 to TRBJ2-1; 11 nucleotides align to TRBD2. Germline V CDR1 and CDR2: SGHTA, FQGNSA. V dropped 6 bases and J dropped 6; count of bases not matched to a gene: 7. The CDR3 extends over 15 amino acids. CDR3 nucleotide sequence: TGTGCCAGCAGTTCCACGGGACTAGCGGCCAATGAGCAGTTCTTC. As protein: CASSSTGLAANEQFF.

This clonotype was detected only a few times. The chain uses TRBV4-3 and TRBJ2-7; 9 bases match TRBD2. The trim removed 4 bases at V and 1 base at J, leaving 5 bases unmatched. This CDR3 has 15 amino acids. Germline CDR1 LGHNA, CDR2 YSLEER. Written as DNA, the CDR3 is TGCGCCAGCAGCCCCAGCGGGGGGACTTCCTACGAGCAGTACTTC. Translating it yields CASSPSGGTSYEQYF.

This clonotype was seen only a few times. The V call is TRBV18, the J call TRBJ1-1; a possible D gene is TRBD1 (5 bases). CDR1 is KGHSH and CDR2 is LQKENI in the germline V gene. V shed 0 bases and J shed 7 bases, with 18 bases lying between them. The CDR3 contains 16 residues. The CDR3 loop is CASSPPRDPRGSEAFF. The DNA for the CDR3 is TGTGCCAGCTCACCACCACGGGACCCCCGCGGCAGTGAAGCTTTCTTT.

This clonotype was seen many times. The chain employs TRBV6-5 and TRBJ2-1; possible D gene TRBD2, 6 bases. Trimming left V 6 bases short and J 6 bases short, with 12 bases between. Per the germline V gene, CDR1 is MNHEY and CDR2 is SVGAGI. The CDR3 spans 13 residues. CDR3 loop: CASRVRTTNEQFF. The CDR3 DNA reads TGTGCCAGCAGAGTCCGGACTACCAATGAGCAGTTCTTC.

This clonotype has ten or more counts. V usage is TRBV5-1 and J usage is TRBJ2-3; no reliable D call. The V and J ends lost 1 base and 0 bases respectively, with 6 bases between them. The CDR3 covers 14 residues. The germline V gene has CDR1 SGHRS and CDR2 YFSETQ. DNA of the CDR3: TGCGCCAGCAGCTTGCTCTTCAGCACAGATACGCAGTATTTT. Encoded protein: CASSLLFSTDTQYF.

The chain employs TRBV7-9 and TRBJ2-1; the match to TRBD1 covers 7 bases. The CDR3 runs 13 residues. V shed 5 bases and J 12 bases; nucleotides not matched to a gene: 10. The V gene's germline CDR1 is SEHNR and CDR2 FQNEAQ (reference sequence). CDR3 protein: CASSTTGNNTQFF. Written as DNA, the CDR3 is TGTGCCAGCAGCACGACAGGGAACAATACGCAGTTCTTC.

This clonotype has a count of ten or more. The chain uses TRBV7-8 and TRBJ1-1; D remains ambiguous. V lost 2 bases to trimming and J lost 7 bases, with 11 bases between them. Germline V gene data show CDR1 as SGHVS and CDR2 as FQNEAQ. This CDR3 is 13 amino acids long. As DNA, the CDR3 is TGTGCCAGCAGCTTAAATTCGCAGCTTGAAGCTTTCTTT. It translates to CASSLNSQLEAFF. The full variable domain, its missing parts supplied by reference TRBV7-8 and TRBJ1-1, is GAGVSQSPRYKVAKRGQDVALRCDPISGHVSLFWYQQALGQGPEFLTYFQNEAQLDKSGLPSDRFFAERPEGSVSTLKIQRTQQEDSAVYLCASSLNSQLEAFFGQGTRLTVV.

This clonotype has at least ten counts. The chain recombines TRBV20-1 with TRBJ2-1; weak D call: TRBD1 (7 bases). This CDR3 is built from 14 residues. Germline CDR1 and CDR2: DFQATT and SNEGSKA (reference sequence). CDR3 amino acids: CRGVRDSAGNEQFF. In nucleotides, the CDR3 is TGCAGGGGGGTGCGGGACAGCGCCGGCAATGAGCAGTTCTTC.

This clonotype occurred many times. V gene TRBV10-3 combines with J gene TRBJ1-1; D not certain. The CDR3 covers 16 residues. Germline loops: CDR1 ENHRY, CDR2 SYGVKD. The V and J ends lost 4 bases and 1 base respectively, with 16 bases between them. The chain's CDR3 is CAISGTGFRENTEAFF. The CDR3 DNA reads TGTGCCATCAGTGGGACGGGGTTCAGAGAGAACACTGAAGCTTTCTTT.

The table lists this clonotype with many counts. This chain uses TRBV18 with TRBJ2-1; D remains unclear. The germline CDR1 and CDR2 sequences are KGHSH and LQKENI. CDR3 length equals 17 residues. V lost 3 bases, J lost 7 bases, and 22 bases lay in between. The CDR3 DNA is TGTGCCAGCTCACCGGCCATGGCAGGACGAATAGGGAATGAGCAGTTCTTC. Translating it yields CASSPAMAGRIGNEQFF.

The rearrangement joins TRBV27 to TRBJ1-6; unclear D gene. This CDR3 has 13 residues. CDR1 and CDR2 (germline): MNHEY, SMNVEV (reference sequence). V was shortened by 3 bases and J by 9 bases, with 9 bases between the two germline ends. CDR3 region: CASSFQAGSPLHF. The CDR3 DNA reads TGTGCCAGCAGTTTCCAGGCGGGTTCACCCCTCCACTTT.

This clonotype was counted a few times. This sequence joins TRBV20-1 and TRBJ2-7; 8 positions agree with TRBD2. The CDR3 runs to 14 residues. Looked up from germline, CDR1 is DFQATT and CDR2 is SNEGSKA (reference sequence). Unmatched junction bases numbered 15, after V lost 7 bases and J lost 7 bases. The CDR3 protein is CSVRRAGDSGEQYF. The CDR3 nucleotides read TGCAGTGTACGGAGAGCGGGGGATTCGGGAGAGCAGTACTTC.

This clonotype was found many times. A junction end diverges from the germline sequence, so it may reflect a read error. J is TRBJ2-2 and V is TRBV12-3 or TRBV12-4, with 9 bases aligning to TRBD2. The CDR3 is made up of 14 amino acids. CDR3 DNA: TGTGCCAGCACCATGGGGCTAGCGGGGCACGAACACCTATTT. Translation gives CASTMGLAGHEHLF.

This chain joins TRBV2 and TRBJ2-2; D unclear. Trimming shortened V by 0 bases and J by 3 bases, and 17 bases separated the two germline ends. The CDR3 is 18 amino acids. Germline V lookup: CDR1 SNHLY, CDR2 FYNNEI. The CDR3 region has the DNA TGTGCCAGCAGTGAAGCGCTACTCCCACGCGGATACACCGGGGAGCTGTTTTTT. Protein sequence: CASSEALLPRGYTGELFF.

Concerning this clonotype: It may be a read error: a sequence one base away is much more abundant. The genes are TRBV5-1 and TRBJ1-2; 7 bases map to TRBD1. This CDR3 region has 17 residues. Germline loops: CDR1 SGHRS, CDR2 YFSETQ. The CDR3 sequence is CDSSLEGTDFLNYGYTF. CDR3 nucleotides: TGCGACAGCAGCTTGGAAGGGACAGATTTCCTTAACTATGGCTACACCTTC.

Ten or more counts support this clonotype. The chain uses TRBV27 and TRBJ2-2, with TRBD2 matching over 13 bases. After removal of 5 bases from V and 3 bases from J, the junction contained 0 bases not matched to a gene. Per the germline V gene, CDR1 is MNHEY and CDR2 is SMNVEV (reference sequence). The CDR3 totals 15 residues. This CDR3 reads CASSGTSGDTGELFF. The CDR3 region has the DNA TGTGCCAGCAGTGGGACTAGCGGGGACACCGGGGAGCTGTTTTTT.